These 18 T cell receptor beta chains originate from one sample sequenced in a study of CD8 T cells in Susac syndrome. With random hexamers, reverse transcription was performed on about 0.5 to 1 ug of RNA. TCRdb re-called the immunoSEQ multiplex PCR reads through MiXCR, storing one row per CDR3 protein. The repertoire consists of approximately 160,000 distinct CDR3 sequences, with over 85% occurring once and the leading ten covering over 0.08%. Sequencing input: CD4+ T cells from PBMCs. The source of these receptors is a human donor with multiple sclerosis.

The rearrangement joins TRBV19 to TRBJ1-1; tentatively, D is TRBD1 (5 bases). The germline CDR1 and CDR2 sequences are LNHDA and SQIVND (reference sequence). The CDR3 runs to 14 residues. Trimming took off 3 bases at V and 7 bases at J, with 15 bases between the two ends. The DNA of the CDR3 is TGTGCCAGTAGTATGTTGGGGGGAAGGTATGAAGCTTTCTTT. Its translation is CASSMLGGRYEAFF.

This clonotype was picked up a small number of times. J is TRBJ1-1 and V is TRBV5-1; D not certain. V gave up 1 base and J gave up 0 bases, with 4 bases separating them. Germline V gives CDR1 SGHRS, CDR2 YFSETQ. The CDR3 contains 13 residues. CDR3 sequence reads: CASSLRVNTEAFF. CDR3 sequence (DNA): TGCGCCAGCAGCTTGCGGGTGAACACTGAAGCTTTCTTT.

This clonotype was observed a single time. The chain couples TRBV7-2 to TRBJ2-1; 10 nucleotides align to TRBD2. Germline V gene lookup returns CDR1 SGHTA and CDR2 FQGNSA. This CDR3 has 19 residues. V shed 1 base, J shed 0 bases, and the junction held 9 bases outside the gene matches. The CDR3 is CASSLGGSGRPSSYNEQFF. The CDR3 DNA reads TGTGCCAGCAGCTTAGGGGGTAGCGGGAGGCCCAGCTCCTACAATGAGCAGTTCTTC.

Written as DNA, the CDR3 is TGTGCCAGCAGGGGTCTAGCGTCACAGATGAATGAGCAGTTCTTC. The encoded protein is CASRGLASQMNEQFF. The chain combines TRBV6-1 with TRBJ2-1, with TRBD2 as a possible D gene (6 bases). V lost 6 bases, J lost 7 bases, and 19 bases lay in between. Per germline, CDR1 MNHNS and CDR2 SASEGT. CDR3 length: 15 residues.

The chain combines TRBV28 with TRBJ1-2; D perhaps matches TRBD1 (5 bases). The CDR3 is made up of 13 amino acids. Germline CDR1 is MDHEN and CDR2 is SYDVKM. With 9 bases removed from V and 4 bases from J, the gap between germline ends came to 15 bases. The CDR3 nucleotides are TGTGCCAGTTCCAATCGGACACTCTATGGCTACACCTTC. Amino acids: CASSNRTLYGYTF.

The genes are TRBV20-1 and TRBJ2-5; D unclear. The CDR3 runs to 13 residues. Deletions cut 2 bases from V and 1 base from J, with 8 bases between. Germline CDR1 reads DFQATT; CDR2 reads SNEGSKA (reference sequence). The CDR3 DNA is TGCAGTGCTAGAAAGGTAGCCCAAGAGACCCAGTACTTC. It specifies CSARKVAQETQYF.

The chain couples TRBV28 to TRBJ1-1; maybe TRBD1 (5 bases). Per germline, CDR1 MDHEN and CDR2 SYDVKM. V was pared by 8 bases and J by 1 base, with 17 bases between. This CDR3 region has 15 residues. The CDR3 reads CASPNPGTANTEAFF. CDR3 nucleotide sequence: TGTGCCAGCCCGAACCCCGGGACCGCGAACACTGAAGCTTTCTTT.

The chain uses TRBV7-2 and TRBJ1-1; D unclear. Germline loops: CDR1 SGHTA, CDR2 FQGNSA. Trimming left V 5 bases short and J 0 bases short, with 10 bases between. The length of the CDR3 is 14 residues. CDR3 sequence reads: CASSPLFMNTEAFF. CDR3 nucleotides: TGTGCCAGCAGCCCACTTTTCATGAACACTGAAGCTTTCTTT.

This chain uses TRBV9 with TRBJ1-1; TRBD1 matches at 8 bases. Trimming took 4 bases from V and 7 from J; bases not matched to a gene: 9. The CDR3 consists of 14 residues. CDR1 is SGDLS and CDR2 is YYNGEE in the germline V gene. The CDR3 sequence is CASSPGTGVREAFF. For the CDR3, the DNA is TGTGCCAGCAGCCCTGGGACAGGCGTGCGTGAAGCTTTCTTT.

The V gene is TRBV6-5, the J gene TRBJ2-1; the D gene is possibly TRBD2 (5 bases). Germline V lookup: CDR1 MNHEY, CDR2 SVGAGI. There are 13 residues in the CDR3. V dropped 6 bases and J dropped 7 bases, with 13 bases sitting between them. CDR3 loop: CASSPGLVNEQFF. CDR3 nucleotide sequence: TGTGCCAGCAGCCCTGGACTGGTGAATGAGCAGTTCTTC.

This clonotype occurred once. The chain combines TRBV7-8 with TRBJ2-7; D unclear. The CDR3 loop spans 14 amino acids. The germline V gene encodes CDR1 SGHVS and CDR2 FQNEAQ. V dropped 0 bases and J dropped 1 base, with 7 bases sitting between them. CDR3 DNA: TGTGCCAGCAGCTTAGCGGAGATGTCCTACGAGCAGTACTTC. Translating gives CASSLAEMSYEQYF.

The chain is built from TRBV6-2 or TRBV6-3 and TRBJ2-1, with 8 nucleotides matching TRBD2. The length of the CDR3 is 13 residues. Trimming at V came to 4 bases and at J to 12 bases, leaving 8 bases not matched to a gene. Germline V gene data show CDR1 as MNHEY and CDR2 as SVGEGT. CDR3 DNA sequence: TGTGCCAGCAGTTCCCTACTTCGGGAGGGGCAGTTCTTC. This sequence encodes CASSSLLREGQFF.

The chain couples TRBV6-5 to TRBJ2-7, with 7 nucleotides matching TRBD1. The CDR3 spans 14 residues. Germline V gene lookup returns CDR1 MNHEY and CDR2 SVGAGI. V lost 5 bases, J lost 3 bases, and 7 bases stayed unmatched. This CDR3 is CASSRYPGGYEQYF. The CDR3 DNA is TGTGCCAGCAGTCGATACCCAGGGGGCTACGAGCAGTACTTC.

The chain has TRBV5-1 and TRBJ1-6, with D possibly being TRBD1 (5 bases). This CDR3 region has 15 residues. Germline values: CDR1 SGHRS, CDR2 YFSETQ. V gave up 0 bases and J gave up 11 bases, with 15 bases separating them. CDR3 loop: CASSLEVTAGAPLHF. CDR3 bases: TGCGCCAGCAGCTTGGAGGTGACGGCGGGGGCACCCCTCCACTTT.

This clonotype was observed a handful of times. This chain links TRBV11-2 with TRBJ2-1; 9 nucleotides match TRBD2. With 3 bases clipped from V and 4 bases from J, the junction kept 4 bases outside the gene matches. The germline CDR1 and CDR2 sequences are SGHAT and FQNNGV. The CDR3 length is 15 residues. CDR3 nucleotide sequence: TGTGCCAGCAGCTTGAGGGCGGGGGGGTACAATGAGCAGTTCTTC. Translated: CASSLRAGGYNEQFF.

As DNA, the CDR3 is TGTGCCAGCAGTCCAGAGAAAAACATTCAGTACTTC. Its protein is CASSPEKNIQYF. V is TRBV28 and J is TRBJ2-4; no firm D call. The CDR3 totals 12 residues. The germline CDR1 and CDR2 sequences are MDHEN and SYDVKM. V was trimmed by 5 bases and J by 4 bases, leaving 6 bases between them. Drawing the rest from reference TRBV28 and TRBJ2-4, the complete variable domain is DVKVTQSSRYLVKRTGEKVFLECVQDMDHENMFWYRQDPGLGLRLIYFSYDVKMKEKGDIPEGYSVSREKKERFSLILESASTNQTSMYLCASSPEKNIQYFGAGTRLSVL.

The chain couples TRBV19 to TRBJ2-3; 10 bases are shared with TRBD2. The CDR3 totals 15 residues. Trimming at V came to 3 bases and at J to 6 bases, leaving 6 bases not matched to a gene. Germline V gene lookup returns CDR1 LNHDA and CDR2 SQIVND (reference sequence). The CDR3 region has the DNA TGTGCCAGTAGTATCCAGGCTAGCGGGGGTGATACGCAGTATTTT. It codes for CASSIQASGGDTQYF.

In this sample, this clonotype turned up once. The chain has TRBV13 and TRBJ1-6; unclear D gene. This CDR3 has 15 residues. V was cut by 6 bases and J by 0 bases, with 9 bases left in between. From germline, CDR1 is PRHDT and CDR2 FYEKMQ (reference sequence). The CDR3 is CASSHTSSYNSPLHF. DNA for the CDR3: TGTGCCAGCAGTCATACGAGCTCCTATAATTCACCCCTCCACTTT.